The 26 T cell receptor beta chains presented below share a single source sample, sequenced in a study of identical twins. Using its own MiXCR run on the 5' RACE reads, TCRdb lists one record per CDR3 protein. The data hold roughly 480,000 distinct CDR3 sequences, with approximately 24% observed a single time. These sequences were also reported in another study, on T cells expressing NK-cell markers.

The sample consisted of CD4+ T cells sorted from blood. The receptors originated from a woman between 18 and 29 years old in good health.

The genes are TRBV7-2 and TRBJ2-3; 8 bases are a match to TRBD1. V was clipped by 4 bases and J by 4 bases; unmatched bases: 13. From germline, CDR1 is SGHTA and CDR2 FQGNSA. This CDR3 is 17 amino acids long. CDR3 bases: TGTGCCAGCAGCTCTAGGCCAGGGGGCGCGTTCGCAGATACGCAGTATTTT. Protein sequence: CASSSRPGGAFADTQYF.

The chain carries TRBV5-1 and TRBJ1-1; TRBD1 might be the D (5 bases). The CDR3 length is 14 residues. V lost 7 bases, J lost 6 bases, and 19 bases lay in between. CDR1 and CDR2 from the germline V gene are SGHRS and YFSETQ. DNA of the CDR3: TGCGCCAGCTCCCGGGGGAGTAAAAACCCTGAAGCTTTCTTT. It yields the protein CASSRGSKNPEAFF.

This clonotype turned up a few times. This chain uses TRBV12-3 or TRBV12-4 with TRBJ2-3, with D hard to call. With 5 bases removed from V and 0 bases from J, the gap between germline ends came to 18 bases. CDR3 length: 17 residues. The CDR3 spells CASSPGSWFSSTDTQYF. The CDR3 coding sequence is TGTGCCAGCAGTCCAGGATCCTGGTTTTCTAGCACAGATACGCAGTATTTT.

This clonotype was seen only a few times. The gene calls are TRBV25-1 and TRBJ1-5; D gene uncertain. CDR1 and CDR2 from the germline V gene are MGHDK and SYGVNS. V shed 2 bases and J shed 0 bases, with 8 bases lying between them. This CDR3 is 15 amino acids long. The CDR3 spells CASSEAGYSNQPQHF. DNA of the CDR3: TGTGCCAGCAGTGAAGCAGGTTATAGCAATCAGCCCCAGCATTTT.

V and J are TRBV20-1 and TRBJ1-1, with a weak D call TRBD1 (5 bases). This CDR3 is 13 amino acids long. Germline loops: CDR1 DFQATT, CDR2 SNEGSKA (reference sequence). V was shortened by 5 bases and J by 4 bases, with 14 bases between the two germline ends. CDR3 bases: TGCAGTGCTCTCCGGGACCTCGGCACTGAAGCTTTCTTT. Protein: CSALRDLGTEAFF.

The V and J genes are TRBV7-2 and TRBJ2-7; the D is unclear. Germline V CDR1 and CDR2: SGHTA, FQGNSA. V lost 3 bases and J 0 bases, leaving 6 bases between the germline ends. The length of the CDR3 is 13 residues. The CDR3 DNA reads as TGTGCCAGCAGCTTCTCCATCTCCTACGAGCAGTACTTC. Translated, it gives CASSFSISYEQYF. The entire variable domain, with the rest obtained from reference TRBV7-2 and TRBJ2-7, is as follows: GAGVSQSPSNKVTEKGKDVELRCDPISGHTALYWYRQSLGQGLEFLIYFQGNSAPDKSGLPSDRFSAERTGGSVSTLTIQRTQQEDSAVYLCASSFSISYEQYFGPGTRLTVT.

This clonotype was seen many times. The J gene is TRBJ2-7, the V gene TRBV11-2; D might be TRBD2 (5 bases). There are 15 residues in the CDR3. The ends were cut back, 3 bases at V and 0 bases at J, with 12 bases in the middle. Per germline, CDR1 SGHAT and CDR2 FQNNGV. The CDR3 DNA is TGTGCCAGCAGCTTTGAGGGTCGCGGCTCCTACGAGCAGTACTTC. Encoded protein: CASSFEGRGSYEQYF.

This chain connects TRBV5-1 to TRBJ1-5, with a weak D call TRBD1 (5 bases). Between the trimmed V and J ends, which lost 0 bases and 6 bases, there was a span of 13 bases. The germline V gene encodes CDR1 SGHRS and CDR2 YFSETQ. The CDR3 has 15 residues. The chain's CDR3 is CASSLGTSVGQPQHF. Written as DNA, the CDR3 is TGCGCCAGCAGCTTGGGGACATCGGTTGGTCAGCCCCAGCATTTT.

The sample holds a few counts of this clonotype. The chain links TRBV11-3 to TRBJ2-1; TRBD2 is a possible D gene (5 bases). This CDR3 region has 11 residues. Germline V gives CDR1 SGHNT, CDR2 YENEEA. V lost 2 bases, J lost 13 bases, and 9 bases lay in between. The CDR3 DNA reads TGTGCCAGCAGCTTATTCGGGATACAGTTCTTC. This gives the protein CASSLFGIQFF.

This chain uses TRBV27 with TRBJ2-1; 8 nucleotides align to TRBD2. There are 14 residues in the CDR3. V dropped 7 bases and J dropped 4; count of bases not matched to a gene: 6. Germline CDR1 is MNHEY and CDR2 is SMNVEV (reference sequence). DNA for the CDR3: TGTGCCAGCAATGGGGCTAGCGGGTACAATGAGCAGTTCTTC. As protein: CASNGASGYNEQFF.

The chain has TRBV20-1 and TRBJ1-6; D is ambiguous. Germline assignment: CDR1 DFQATT and CDR2 SNEGSKA (reference sequence). V lost 2 bases to trimming and J lost 8 bases, with 13 bases between them. The CDR3 contains 14 residues. CDR3 bases: TGCAGTGCTAGATCCGTGTACGGGGATTCACCCCTCCACTTT. Translating it yields CSARSVYGDSPLHF.

This clonotype was recorded a few times. The chain couples TRBV5-6 to TRBJ2-1; 10 bases are shared with TRBD1. The germline V gene has CDR1 SGHDT and CDR2 YYEEEE. CDR3 size: 13 residues. V dropped 5 bases and J dropped 9; count of bases not matched to a gene: 5. CDR3 sequence reads: CASRDRGRSEQFF. DNA for the CDR3: TGTGCCAGCAGAGACAGGGGGCGCAGTGAGCAGTTCTTC. Supplemented by reference TRBV5-6 and TRBJ2-1, the full variable domain reads DAGVTQSPTHLIKTRGQQVTLRCSPKSGHDTVSWYQQALGQGPQFIFQYYEEEERQRGNFPDRFSGHQFPNYSSELNVNALLLGDSALYLCASRDRGRSEQFFGPGTRLTVL.

The J gene is TRBJ2-3, the V gene TRBV29-1, with D possibly being TRBD2 (7 bases). V was clipped by 5 bases and J by 2 bases, with 11 bases between them. Germline V CDR1 and CDR2: SQVTM, ANQGSEA. The CDR3 extends over 13 amino acids. The CDR3 sequence is CSVSGGPTDTQYF. In nucleotides, the CDR3 is TGCAGCGTTTCCGGGGGGCCCACAGATACGCAGTATTTT.

This clonotype showed up just a few times. Mismatch with germline at one junction end may stem from a read error. The chain is built from TRBV28 and TRBJ2-7; the D is unclear. The CDR3 covers 11 residues. Germline V gene data show CDR1 as MDHEN and CDR2 as SYDVKM. The DNA of the CDR3 is TGTGCCAGCAGTTCGCACAAGGAGCGCCTTTTC. The encoded protein is CASSSHKERLF.

The chain is built from TRBV10-3 and TRBJ2-7; 8 bases are shared with TRBD1. Losses at the gene ends were 11 bases for V and 1 base for J; bases not matched to a gene: 4. Germline CDR1 ENHRY, CDR2 SYGVKD. The CDR3 runs to 12 residues. The CDR3 protein is CAVRDRSYEQYF. CDR3 coding DNA: TGTGCCGTCCGGGACAGGTCCTACGAGCAGTACTTC.

The chain couples TRBV20-1 to TRBJ2-7, with 10 bases aligning to TRBD1. There are 13 residues in the CDR3. Germline values: CDR1 DFQATT, CDR2 SNEGSKA (reference sequence). The trim removed 6 bases at V and 3 bases at J, leaving 5 bases unmatched. CDR3 in amino acids: CSAMGQGLYEQYF. DNA for the CDR3: TGCAGTGCCATGGGACAGGGGCTCTACGAGCAGTACTTC.

The rearrangement uses TRBV15 and TRBJ2-3; D not resolved. The CDR3 sequence is 14 residues long. Germline-derived CDR1 and CDR2 are LNHNV and YYDKDF (reference sequence). V dropped 6 bases and J dropped 1 base, with 11 bases sitting between them. The CDR3, as DNA: TGTGCCACCAGTTTGGTGGGTGGCACAGATACGCAGTATTTT. Protein: CATSLVGGTDTQYF.

This clonotype was detected ten times or more. This chain joins TRBV30 and TRBJ2-3, with 7 bases matching TRBD1. The CDR3 runs 13 residues. Germline V gene sequence: CDR1 GTSNPN, CDR2 SVGIG (reference sequence). V trimming: 2 bases; J trimming: 3 bases; junction bases outside the gene matches: 2. CDR3 bases: TGTGCCTGGAGTCCAGGGGGTACAGATACGCAGTATTTT. It encodes CAWSPGGTDTQYF.

The chain joins TRBV14 to TRBJ2-3; 11 nucleotides match TRBD2. The V segment lost 8 bases and the J segment 6 bases; nucleotides outside the gene matches: 4. This CDR3 has 13 residues. Germline values: CDR1 SGHDN, CDR2 FVKESK. The CDR3 here is CASLAGGPDTQYF. The CDR3 coding sequence is TGTGCCAGCTTAGCGGGGGGGCCCGATACGCAGTATTTT.

J is TRBJ1-2 and V is TRBV1; TRBD1 is taken as the D call from the table, unchecked against the DNA. TRBV1 is a known pseudogene. The length of the CDR3 is 18 residues. CDR3 residues: CTSSQDFNIKTGLRGYTF. The CDR3 coding sequence is TGCACCAGCAGCCAAGATTTTAACATCAAGACAGGGTTAAGAGGCTACACCTTC.

The rearrangement joins TRBV28 to TRBJ2-7; tentatively, D is TRBD1 or TRBD2 (5 bases each). CDR1 and CDR2 from the germline V gene are MDHEN and SYDVKM. The CDR3 length is 13 residues. Trimming shortened V by 7 bases and J by 3 bases, and 13 bases separated the two germline ends. CDR3 DNA: TGTGCCAGCACAGCCCGGGGCCTCTACGAGCAGTACTTC. Its translation is CASTARGLYEQYF.

CDR3 in DNA: TGCAGTGCTAGAGGTTCCGGCGGGGGGGGGTACAATGAGCAGTTCTTC. Protein product: CSARGSGGGGYNEQFF. This chain links TRBV20-1 with TRBJ2-1, with 9 bases that match TRBD2. The germline V gene has CDR1 DFQATT and CDR2 SNEGSKA (reference sequence). This CDR3 region has 16 residues. V was pared by 1 base and J by 4 bases, with 8 bases of the junction left unmatched.

This clonotype was seen a handful of times. This chain uses TRBV12-3 or TRBV12-4 with TRBJ2-5; D is possibly TRBD2 (5 bases). V was trimmed by 4 bases and J by 7 bases, leaving 10 bases between them. CDR3 length: 12 residues. CDR3 nucleotides: TGTGCCAGCAGTTCGGACTGGGTGACCCAGTACTTC. The encoded protein is CASSSDWVTQYF.

This chain links TRBV7-3 with TRBJ2-1, with 7 positions matching TRBD1. The CDR3 contains 15 residues. With 4 bases clipped from V and 2 bases from J, the junction kept 5 bases outside the gene matches. The germline gives CDR1 SGHTA, CDR2 FQGTGA. In nucleotides, the CDR3 is TGTGCCAGCAGCTCTCAGGGGGACGCCTACAATGAGCAGTTCTTC. Its translation is CASSSQGDAYNEQFF.

This clonotype was picked up a small number of times. CDR3 loop: CASSLVVLAGAEETQYF. CDR3 sequence (DNA): TGCGCCAGCAGCTTGGTGGTCTTAGCGGGAGCGGAGGAGACCCAGTACTTC. The J gene is TRBJ2-5, the V gene TRBV5-1; 9 bases match TRBD2. CDR1 is SGHRS and CDR2 is YFSETQ in the germline V gene. The CDR3 sequence is 17 residues long. With V trimmed by 0 bases and J by 5 bases, 11 bases remained unmatched.

As DNA, the CDR3 is TGTGCCAGCAGCCGCATCGCCTTAGCGGGATATTACCATGAGCAGTTCTTC. Amino acid sequence: CASSRIALAGYYHEQFF. The chain joins TRBV6-1 to TRBJ2-1; 8 bases match TRBD2. Germline CDR1 is MNHNS and CDR2 is SASEGT. The CDR3 covers 17 residues. Losses at the gene ends were 6 bases for V and 8 bases for J; bases not matched to a gene: 18.